A single sample is the source of the 30 T cell receptor beta chains below, sequenced in a study of CD8 T cells in Susac syndrome. After extraction with the RNeasy kit, about 0.45 to 1 ug of the RNA was reverse transcribed using random hexamers. One entry per CDR3 protein, called by TCRdb with MiXCR from the immunoSEQ multiplex PCR reads. The sample has 210,000 or so distinct CDR3 sequences; less than 95% are singletons. The specimen sequenced was CD4+ T cells from PBMCs. All receptors come from a human donor with Susac syndrome.

This sequence joins TRBV6-5 and TRBJ2-5; perhaps TRBD2 as D (5 bases). The V gene lost 0 bases and the J gene lost 5 bases, with 7 bases spanning the gap. The V gene's germline CDR1 is MNHEY and CDR2 SVGAGI. This CDR3 has 13 residues. The CDR3, as DNA: TGTGCCAGCAGTTACTCGATAGCGGAGACCCAGTACTTC. Its translation: CASSYSIAETQYF.

CDR3 coding DNA: TGTGCCACCAGTGTCCCAGGGGGGAAGAATGAGCAGTTCTTC. It yields the protein CATSVPGGKNEQFF. V gene TRBV24-1 combines with J gene TRBJ2-1, with D perhaps matching TRBD1 (7 bases). CDR3 length: 14 amino acids. The V end was cut by 5 bases, the J end by 7 bases, with 14 bases between. Germline CDR1 is KGHDR and CDR2 is SFDVKD.

V is TRBV4-3 and J is TRBJ1-6; D remains unclear. Trimming shortened V by 5 bases and J by 14 bases, and 22 bases separated the two germline ends. CDR1 and CDR2 from the germline V gene are LGHNA and YSLEER. This CDR3 has 15 residues. The CDR3 is CASSSARGGPFTLHF. CDR3 nucleotides: TGCGCCAGCAGCTCGGCGCGAGGTGGACCCTTCACCCTCCACTTT.

This clonotype was recorded only once. The J gene is TRBJ1-2, the V gene TRBV30; no firm D call. V was trimmed by 4 bases and J by 6 bases, leaving 9 bases between them. The CDR3 spans 11 residues. Looked up from germline, CDR1 is GTSNPN and CDR2 is SVGIG (reference sequence). The CDR3 DNA is TGTGCCTGGACCCCCATAAATGGCTACACCTTC. Its translation: CAWTPINGYTF. Full variable domain (outside the CDR3, taken from reference TRBV30 and TRBJ1-2): SQTIHQWPATLVQPVGSPLSLECTVEGTSNPNLYWYRQAAGRGLQLLFYSVGIGQISSEVPQNLSASRPQDRQFILSSKKLLLSDSGFYLCAWTPINGYTFGSGTRLTVV.

This chain uses TRBV7-3 with TRBJ2-7, with D perhaps TRBD1 or TRBD2 (5 bases each). Trimming left V 5 bases short and J 7 bases short, with 18 bases between. There are 14 residues in the CDR3. Germline CDR1 and CDR2: SGHTA and FQGTGA. This CDR3 reads CASSATDYESEQYF. Written as DNA, the CDR3 is TGTGCCAGCAGCGCGACAGACTACGAGTCGGAGCAGTACTTC.

The chain combines TRBV7-9 with TRBJ1-5, with D unclear. Per the germline V gene, CDR1 is SEHNR and CDR2 is FQNEAQ (reference sequence). The V end lost 4 bases, the J end lost 1 base, and 8 bases lay between the germline ends. CDR3 length: 14 residues. CDR3: CASSSVGSNQPQHF. CDR3 bases: TGTGCCAGCAGCTCCGTAGGCAGCAATCAGCCCCAGCATTTT.

V is TRBV4-1 and J is TRBJ1-5; the D is unclear. V lost 4 bases and J 4 bases, leaving 20 bases between the germline ends. The CDR3 consists of 17 residues. The V gene's germline CDR1 is MGHRA and CDR2 YSYEKL. The CDR3 reads CASSRAWGSAGNQPQHF. The CDR3 nucleotides read TGCGCCAGCAGCCGGGCGTGGGGTTCTGCCGGTAATCAGCCCCAGCATTTT.

The V call is TRBV21-1, the J call TRBJ2-7. TRBV21-1 is a documented pseudogene. The CDR3 spans 13 residues. CDR3 amino acids: CASSKDVGNEQYF. CDR3 nucleotides: TGTGCCAGCAGCAAAGACGTGGGTAACGAGCAGTACTTC.

This clonotype has only one observation. This chain uses TRBV18 with TRBJ2-1; 8 bases agree with TRBD2. Unmatched junction bases numbered 17, after V lost 1 base and J lost 0 bases. The CDR3 consists of 21 residues. The germline V gene has CDR1 KGHSH and CDR2 LQKENI. The CDR3 reads CASSPLASRSGEPSSYNEQFF. CDR3 DNA: TGTGCCAGCTCACCACTCGCTTCTCGTAGCGGGGAACCCTCCTCCTACAATGAGCAGTTCTTC.

The chain is built from TRBV11-2 and TRBJ2-1; D not certain. The V end lost 10 bases, the J end lost 0 bases, and 22 bases lay between the germline ends. CDR3 length: 17 amino acids. Germline V CDR1 and CDR2: SGHAT, FQNNGV. In nucleotides, the CDR3 is TGTGCCACCATAGCCGGTAAAGGGCGTAGCTCCTACAATGAGCAGTTCTTC. Translation: CATIAGKGRSSYNEQFF. Drawing the rest from reference TRBV11-2 and TRBJ2-1, the complete variable domain is EAGVAQSPRYKIIEKRQSVAFWCNPISGHATLYWYQQILGQGPKLLIQFQNNGVVDDSQLPKDRFSAERLKGVDSTLKIQPAKLEDSAVYLCATIAGKGRSSYNEQFFGPGTRLTVL.

The DNA of the CDR3 is TGTGCCAGTAGTGCTCAGATAGGGGGGGCTGGGGCCAACGTCCTGACTTTC. Translating gives CASSAQIGGAGANVLTF. J is TRBJ2-6 and V is TRBV19; D may be TRBD2 (7 bases). CDR3 length: 17 amino acids. CDR1 LNHDA and CDR2 SQIVND come from the germline V gene (reference sequence). V lost 5 bases, J lost 2 bases, and 16 bases lay in between.

A single count supports this clonotype. The V and J genes are TRBV29-1 and TRBJ2-3, with a tentative D call TRBD2 (5 bases). This CDR3 has 15 amino acids. V was trimmed by 4 bases and J by 4 bases, leaving 18 bases between them. Germline V gene sequence: CDR1 SQVTM, CDR2 ANQGSEA. The CDR3 DNA sequence: TGCAGCGTTGGGATCGACGGGGTAAGCGCAGATACGCAGTATTTT. The encoded protein is CSVGIDGVSADTQYF.

The gene calls are TRBV6-5 and TRBJ1-1; TRBD1 is a possible D gene (5 bases). The CDR3 length is 15 residues. Between the trimmed V and J ends, which lost 2 bases and 2 bases, there was a span of 12 bases. Germline CDR1 is MNHEY and CDR2 is SVGAGI. CDR3 sequence: CASSYNGGTNTEAFF. The CDR3 coding sequence is TGTGCCAGCAGTTACAACGGGGGGACCAACACTGAAGCTTTCTTT.

The chain is built from TRBV19 and TRBJ1-1; D might be TRBD1 (6 bases). V lost 5 bases and J 6 bases, leaving 13 bases between the germline ends. Per germline, CDR1 LNHDA and CDR2 SQIVND (reference sequence). The CDR3 spans 13 residues. The CDR3 nucleotides read TGTGCCAGTAGTGGGACGGGGGCGGCTGAAGCTTTCTTT. As protein: CASSGTGAAEAFF.

The chain combines TRBV9 with TRBJ1-5, with 7 nucleotides matching TRBD1. This CDR3 is 15 amino acids long. Looked up from germline, CDR1 is SGDLS and CDR2 is YYNGEE. V trimming: 4 bases; J trimming: 5 bases; junction bases outside the gene matches: 9. The CDR3 DNA reads TGTGCCAGCAGCTTTTCTGGAGACAGGGATCAGCCCCAGCATTTT. This encodes CASSFSGDRDQPQHF. The full variable domain, completed using reference TRBV9 and TRBJ1-5, is DSGVTQTPKHLITATGQRVTLRCSPRSGDLSVYWYQQSLDQGLQFLIQYYNGEERAKGNILERFSAQQFPDLHSELNLSSLELGDSALYFCASSFSGDRDQPQHFGDGTRLSIL.

V gene TRBV7-3 combines with J gene TRBJ2-2; 9 nucleotides match TRBD1. This CDR3 contains 14 residues. With V trimmed by 5 bases and J by 8 bases, 6 bases remained unmatched. The germline CDR1 and CDR2 sequences are SGHTA and FQGTGA. The CDR3 reads CASSRDRASGELFF. The CDR3 region has the DNA TGTGCCAGCAGCAGGGACAGGGCCTCAGGGGAGCTGTTTTTT.

V gene TRBV6-5 combines with J gene TRBJ2-7, with D possibly TRBD1 on 5 matching bases. With 8 bases removed from V and 0 bases from J, the gap between germline ends came to 14 bases. The germline gives CDR1 MNHEY, CDR2 SVGAGI. The CDR3 spans 14 residues. Here the CDR3 reads CASRRQSSSYEQYF. The DNA of the CDR3 is TGTGCCAGCCGAAGACAGAGTAGCTCCTACGAGCAGTACTTC.

The chain carries TRBV4-3 and TRBJ2-2; TRBD1 matches at 8 bases. V lost 1 base, J lost 7 bases, and 8 bases stayed unmatched. This CDR3 is 16 amino acids long. Germline V gene data show CDR1 as LGHNA and CDR2 as YSLEER. The CDR3 protein is CASSQVTGAPGGELFF. CDR3 nucleotide sequence: TGCGCCAGCAGCCAAGTGACAGGGGCTCCGGGCGGGGAGCTGTTTTTT.

V is TRBV20-1 and J is TRBJ2-4; D remains unclear. This CDR3 contains 14 residues. The germline V and J ends were trimmed by 1 base and 0 bases, with 7 bases remaining between them. Looked up from germline, CDR1 is DFQATT and CDR2 is SNEGSKA (reference sequence). The CDR3 loop reads CSARVSLAKNIQYF. The CDR3 bases are TGCAGTGCTAGAGTGAGCCTAGCCAAAAACATTCAGTACTTC.

V gene TRBV27 combines with J gene TRBJ1-2; possible D gene TRBD1, 6 bases. The CDR3 contains 13 residues. Germline V gene lookup returns CDR1 MNHEY and CDR2 SMNVEV (reference sequence). Trimming took 6 bases from V and 3 from J, leaving 11 bases between them. In nucleotides, the CDR3 is TGTGCCAGCAGGAGGACAGTAGACTATGGCTACACCTTC. As protein: CASRRTVDYGYTF.

V gene TRBV28 combines with J gene TRBJ2-7; possible D gene TRBD2, 7 bases. V was cut by 3 bases and J by 2 bases, with 17 bases left in between. Germline lookup yields CDR1 MDHEN and CDR2 SYDVKM. CDR3 size: 16 residues. The CDR3 sequence is CASSLLPPGGPYEQYF. The CDR3 DNA sequence: TGTGCCAGCAGTTTGCTCCCCCCGGGGGGCCCCTACGAGCAGTACTTC.

J is TRBJ2-3 and V is TRBV7-2; D gene ambiguous. CDR3 length: 13 amino acids. Per the germline V gene, CDR1 is SGHTA and CDR2 is FQGNSA. Trimming cost V 5 bases and J 4 bases, with 10 bases left between them. CDR3 sequence reads: CASSPGVSDTQYF. The CDR3, as DNA: TGTGCCAGCAGCCCCGGCGTGTCAGATACGCAGTATTTT.

This chain joins TRBV5-4 and TRBJ1-1, with a weak D call TRBD1 (5 bases). V was pared by 1 base and J by 1 base, with 11 bases between. This CDR3 spans 15 amino acids. From germline, CDR1 is SGHNT and CDR2 YYREEE (reference sequence). CDR3 sequence: CASSLPGTKNTEAFF. The CDR3 DNA is TGTGCCAGCAGCTTGCCAGGGACCAAGAACACTGAAGCTTTCTTT.

In DNA form, the CDR3 reads TGCAGTGTACCCTCGGACACCACCTACGAGCAGTACTTC. It codes for CSVPSDTTYEQYF. The chain employs TRBV20-1 and TRBJ2-7, with a tentative D call TRBD1 (5 bases). This CDR3 is built from 13 residues. Trimming removed 7 bases from V and 2 bases from J, with 15 bases in between. Germline CDR1 reads DFQATT; CDR2 reads SNEGSKA (reference sequence).

The rearrangement joins TRBV14 to TRBJ2-7; D not resolved. Between the trimmed V and J ends, which lost 1 base and 2 bases, there was a span of 9 bases. The CDR3 has 14 residues. Germline V lookup: CDR1 SGHDN, CDR2 FVKESK. In DNA, the CDR3 is TGTGCCAGCAGCCAAGGTGGGGAAGCCTACGAGCAGTACTTC. Residues: CASSQGGEAYEQYF.

In regard to this clonotype: The junction shows a germline mismatch at one end, possibly a read error. The chain links TRBV6-2 or TRBV6-3 to TRBJ1-6; D is ambiguous. CDR1 is MNHEY, CDR2 SVGEGT, per germline. The CDR3 has 12 residues. The CDR3 sequence is CASSYWNSPPHF. CDR3 DNA sequence: TGTGCCAGCAGTTATTGGAATTCACCCCCCCACTTT.

This chain joins TRBV29-1 and TRBJ1-2; tentatively, D is TRBD1 (6 bases). Germline V gives CDR1 SQVTM, CDR2 ANQGSEA. V dropped 1 base and J dropped 1 base, with 19 bases sitting between them. CDR3 length equals 17 residues. The CDR3 region has the DNA TGCAGCGTTGAAGTCCCCCAAAACAGGGACGGTAACTATGGCTACACCTTC. Encoded protein: CSVEVPQNRDGNYGYTF.

V is TRBV4-3 and J is TRBJ2-7, with 9 bases aligning to TRBD1. The germline gives CDR1 LGHNA, CDR2 YSLEER. CDR3 length equals 15 residues. With V trimmed by 0 bases and J by 6 bases, 6 bases remained unmatched. For the CDR3, the DNA is TGCGCCAGCAGCCAAGACCTACAGGGGGCGGGCGAGCAGTACTTC. This codes for CASSQDLQGAGEQYF.

This clonotype was counted only a few times. The chain links TRBV5-6 to TRBJ2-3; D gene unclear. The V and J ends lost 0 bases and 0 bases respectively, with 2 bases between them. The CDR3 is 13 residues long. CDR1 is SGHDT, CDR2 YYEEEE, per germline. The CDR3 region is CASSLVSTDTQYF. Here the CDR3 DNA reads TGTGCCAGCAGCTTGGTCAGCACAGATACGCAGTATTTT.

The chain links TRBV3-1 to TRBJ1-6; TRBD1 is a possible D gene (6 bases). From germline, CDR1 is LGHDT and CDR2 YNNKEL (reference sequence). The V end was cut by 1 base, the J end by 10 bases, with 11 bases between. CDR3 size: 14 residues. The CDR3 DNA is TGTGCCAGCAGCCAAGTGGGGGCCTTATCACCCCTCCACTTT. This translates into CASSQVGALSPLHF.